This TCR beta chain was obtained from a study of shared clonotypes between healthy human individuals (TCRdb year 2020). About the investigation overall: Two women and a few men aged 18 to 49 years were included in the cohort. To increase sequencing depth and limit assay-specific biases, different laboratories used diverse techniques to prepare libraries and sequence TCR repertoires. For each donor, CD4 naive and CD4 memory were each run on three plates, CD8 naive on two plates, and CD8 memory on one plate. To estimate repertoire size and how much clonotypes are shared between individuals, the study performed deep sequencing of blood TCR repertoires from a few healthy adults. Per donor, leukapheresis produced somewhere between about 0.8 and 9.5 billion PBMCs. Findings and caveats that apply to the study as a whole: Sampling was restricted to blood, and TCR repertoires in tissues likely differ from the TCR repertoires found in blood. Compared with non-shared clonotypes, clonotypes shared by all four sorted-subset donors had higher generation probabilities. Naive subsets generally had larger estimated clonotype richness than memory subsets. Even with the large sequencing depth, rarefaction of the sorted-subset datasets indicated that sequencing was incomplete. Pairwise subsampling indicated that sequencing depth was expected to affect the degree of clonotype sharing among donors. Around 5% of naive CD4, 3.5% of naive CD8, roughly 2.4% of memory CD4, and about 0.4% of memory CD8 clonotypes were shared across several donors. Because the study included only a small number of donors, the genetic and exposure-history diversity represented was limited.

This clone was counted a few times. Its antigen is currently not known. The sample holds no much larger clone one base away, and base qualities are not on file. The donors were healthy, HIV-negative adults with no recently reported acute infections or vaccinations. Only Caucasian adults living in Nashville, Tennessee, USA were represented among the donors. CD4+ T cells were enriched through magnetic negative selection, after which naive cells were positively selected on CD45RA and the remaining negative fraction served as the memory subset. Blood was collected by leukapheresis, and PBMCs were isolated by Ficoll-Histopaque density gradient centrifugation and then cryopreserved in liquid nitrogen vapor phase. Purity and quantity of every magnetically sorted T cell population were checked by analytical flow cytometry. From each sorted fraction, genomic DNA was isolated and quantified by UV absorbance on a Nanodrop 2000c.

Using the deep immunoSEQ assay, multiplex PCR amplified TCR CDR3 regions from genomic DNA. Extracted genomic DNA from each cell subset was spread evenly across all wells of several immunoSEQ 96-well plates, with each plate serving as a replicate. Each replicate PCR for sorted subsets received roughly 0.2 ug genomic DNA, equal to 30,000 or so T cell genomes. Purified libraries were quantified with a Qubit 3.0 fluorometer, sized on a Bioanalyzer 2100, and re-quantified with the KAPA Library Quantification kit. Every immunoSEQ 96-well plate was sequenced on a separate single-read 150-cycle Illumina NextSeq 550 flow cell. The published analysis was carried out like this. Because the immunoSEQ output included only junctional sequences and no quality scores, the filtering could not be the same as the filtering used for full-length reads. Sequences were annotated with PyIR, a Python wrapper for IgBLAST v1.9, using IMGT germline references to assign V/J genes and CDR3. Reads were removed for weak V/J assignments (E-value above 1e-6), missing CDR3, stop codons, out-of-frame junctions, or ambiguous translated residues. A V3J clonotype was defined by an identical inferred V gene, J gene, and CDR3 amino acid sequence. Percentage overlap between repertoires was calculated by dividing the number of shared unique clonotypes by the size of the smaller repertoire. Three approaches were used to assess repertoire richness: RTK rarefaction, the Chao1 estimator, and Recon v2.1 estimates of unobserved clonotypes. Generation probabilities for all TCRbeta clonotypes obtained by the gDNA method from four donors were computed using OLGA. TCRdb obtained this table from immuneACCESS and retained in-frame rearrangements with V and J assigned. These tables miss some clones; where compared with another copy, unresolved V genes account for less than half of the shortfall, and the remainder is unexplained. V, J and clone size were drawn from that table, and D and trimming were deduced from the DNA. The sample table contains about 2,500,000 clones; only one count was recorded for more than 80% of them. Of the sample, under 0.15% is held by the ten largest clones.

Between the V and J ends, shortened by 3 bases and 2 bases respectively, the junction contains 7 bases. The CDR3 numbers 14 residues from cysteine through phenylalanine. Only CDR3 DNA is held: 42 bases, read in frame from base 1. The germline V gene yields SNHLY for CDR1 and FYNNEI for CDR2. The sample consisted of naive CD4+ T cells sorted from blood. Taken with the paper, the label for cell subset or site translates to: CD45RA+ positively selected. The receptor was derived from a man aged 18-30 years in good health. The rearrangement combines TRBV2 with TRBJ2-2, with the D gene uncertain. CDR3 loop: CASSDTGNTGELFF. The nucleotide sequence is given as TGTGCCAGCAGTGACACGGGTAACACCGGGGAGCTGTTTTTT.